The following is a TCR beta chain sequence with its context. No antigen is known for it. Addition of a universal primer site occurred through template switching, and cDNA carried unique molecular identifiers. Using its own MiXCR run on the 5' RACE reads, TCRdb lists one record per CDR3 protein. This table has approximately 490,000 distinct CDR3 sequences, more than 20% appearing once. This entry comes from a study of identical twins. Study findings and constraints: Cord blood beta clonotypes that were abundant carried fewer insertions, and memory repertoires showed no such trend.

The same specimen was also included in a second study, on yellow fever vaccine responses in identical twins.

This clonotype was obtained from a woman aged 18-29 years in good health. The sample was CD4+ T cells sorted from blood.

The CDR3, as DNA: TGTGCCAGCAGCCGGACTAGCGGGGGATCTTCCCCAGATACGCAGTATTTT. This codes for CASSRTSGGSSPDTQYF. The J gene is TRBJ2-3, the V gene TRBV5-4, with 13 bases that match TRBD2. V lost 4 bases and J lost 4; bases outside the gene matches: 9. Germline V lookup: CDR1 SGHNT, CDR2 YYREEE (reference sequence). The CDR3 is 17 amino acids.